A selection of T cell receptor beta chains follows, all from one sample in a study of metastatic and nonmetastatic thyroid tumors. TCRdb redid the clone calls on the PCR reads using MiXCR. The sample consists of 30,000 or so clones, roughly 30% of them appearing once. Source material: blood. These receptors were collected from a female donor with papillary thyroid cancer or a benign thyroid nodule (not recorded which). Some clones in this sample may be carry-over from other donors' samples. The CDR3 runs from the conserved cysteine through the conserved F or W. The order of the fields is V gene, CDR3 length, J gene, CDR3 protein.

TRBV11-2	13	TRBJ2-7	CASSFQGGDEQYF
TRBV9	17	TRBJ2-2	CASSNEVGGSYTGELFF
TRBV6-1	12	-	CASQTGGFEQFF
TRBV20-1	16	TRBJ2-6	CSARAHTGTGANVLTF
TRBV4-1	16	TRBJ2-7	CASSQDWIAEFYEQYF
TRBV6-1	17	TRBJ2-1	CASSEWGGSGRVNEQFF
TRBV20-1	14	TRBJ1-1	CSAIRQTQNTEAFF
TRBV20-1	12	TRBJ2-3	CSAGGGTDTQYF
TRBV27	16	TRBJ2-7	CASSSHSWDRSYEQYF
TRBV20-1	15	TRBJ1-1	CSASGSSRAGTEAFF
TRBV6-1	16	TRBJ2-7	CASSAFRGGSPYEQYF
TRBV24-1	16	TRBJ2-2	CATSDWRGSDTGELFF
TRBV5-1	15	TRBJ2-1	CASTQGGSSYNEQFF
TRBV20-1	15	TRBJ1-4	CSARDPGAGGEKLFF
TRBV5-1	13	TRBJ2-7	CASSLEPGSEQYF
TRBV20-1	17	TRBJ2-5	CSARPPRTTRDQETQYF
TRBV5-4	14	TRBJ2-7	CASSPGTASYEQYF
TRBV12-3/TRBV12-4	13	TRBJ1-1	CASSRQGTTEAFF
TRBV24-1	12	TRBJ1-5	CATSASNQPQHF
TRBV3-1	14	TRBJ1-5	CASSQDKGGQPQHF
TRBV6-2/TRBV6-3	14	TRBJ2-7	CASSYSGRPYEQYF
TRBV4-1	16	TRBJ2-1	CASSQEQLSSYNEQFF
TRBV15	15	TRBJ1-5	CATSRGTGGHQPQHF
TRBV19	15	TRBJ2-5	CASSIRTETLETQYF